The 20 T cell receptor beta chains below were found in one sample sequenced in a study of PD-1 blockade in classical Hodgkin lymphoma. This sample's time point: cycle 4 day 1 (C4D1), after six to seven weeks of nivolumab. After autologous stem cell transplantation all patients relapsed, and prior brentuximab vedotin exposure differed between cohorts. The CD8+ T cells came from thawed PBMCs through magnetic negative selection. Sequenced by immunoSEQ multiplex PCR; TCRdb stores in-frame clones only, minus some. The table records 13,000 to 15,000 clones, around 90% of them present only once. The sequences come from CD8+ T cells from blood, collected before the fourth cycle of nivolumab. These receptors were obtained from a human donor with classical Hodgkin lymphoma.

The gene calls are TRBV10-2 and TRBJ2-7, with TRBD2 as a possible D gene (5 bases). Germline assignment: CDR1 WSHSY and CDR2 SAAADI. This CDR3 contains 14 residues. V was clipped by 2 bases and J by 1 base, with 9 bases between them. The chain's CDR3 is CASSEGLLSYEQYF. CDR3 nucleotides: TGCGCCAGCAGTGAGGGACTCCTATCCTACGAGCAGTACTTC.

This chain uses TRBV27 with TRBJ2-3; TRBD2 is a possible D gene (5 bases). The V and J ends lost 2 bases and 2 bases respectively, with 14 bases between them. There are 16 residues in the CDR3. Germline lookup yields CDR1 MNHEY and CDR2 SMNVEV (reference sequence). The CDR3 DNA reads as TGTGCCAGCAGTTTAGCCGTAGACGGGGACACAGATACGCAGTATTTT. This codes for CASSLAVDGDTDTQYF.

The rearrangement joins TRBV2 to TRBJ2-2, with 7 bases aligning to TRBD2. CDR1 is SNHLY and CDR2 is FYNNEI in the germline V gene. The CDR3 length is 17 residues. V lost 6 bases, J lost 3 bases, and 13 bases stayed unmatched. Here the CDR3 DNA reads TGTGCCAGCAGAGCGCCCAGACTAGCAGCGGACACCGGGGAGCTGTTTTTT. The encoded protein is CASRAPRLAADTGELFF.

The J gene is TRBJ2-5, the V gene TRBV4-1; possible D gene TRBD1, 6 bases. This CDR3 is 15 amino acids long. Germline CDR1 and CDR2: MGHRA and YSYEKL. The V end was cut by 2 bases, the J end by 3 bases, with 13 bases between. The CDR3 loop is CASSQPAHREETQYF. The CDR3 coding sequence is TGCGCCAGCAGCCAACCAGCACACAGGGAAGAGACCCAGTACTTC.

The chain has TRBV2 and TRBJ2-3; D is uncertain. Trimming left V 4 bases short and J 2 bases short, with 4 bases between. Germline V gene data show CDR1 as SNHLY and CDR2 as FYNNEI. The CDR3 spans 12 residues. Written as DNA, the CDR3 is TGTGCCAGCAGTGGAACCACAGATACGCAGTATTTT. This translates into CASSGTTDTQYF.

V and J are TRBV15 and TRBJ2-7; no clear D gene. Germline CDR1 and CDR2: LNHNV and YYDKDF (reference sequence). The V and J ends lost 8 bases and 4 bases respectively, with 15 bases between them. This CDR3 spans 13 amino acids. The CDR3 DNA reads as TGTGCCACCGGCCCGCCCGGGTTTTACGAGCAGTACTTC. It encodes CATGPPGFYEQYF.

The CDR3 loop is CASSLWRAGTDTQYF. CDR3 in DNA: TGTGCCAGCAGTTTGTGGAGGGCCGGCACAGATACGCAGTATTTT. This sequence joins TRBV28 and TRBJ2-3, with D perhaps TRBD2 (6 bases). This CDR3 contains 15 residues. Germline CDR1 is MDHEN and CDR2 is SYDVKM. The V end was cut by 3 bases, the J end by 1 base, with 11 bases between.

V and J are TRBV5-6 and TRBJ2-7; D is perhaps TRBD2 (5 bases). The V end was cut by 2 bases, the J end by 4 bases, with 16 bases between. The CDR3 sequence is 15 residues long. Looked up from germline, CDR1 is SGHDT and CDR2 is YYEEEE. The CDR3 bases are TGTGCCAGCAGCTTTTCGACCGGGGAATTATACGAGCAGTACTTC. The encoded protein is CASSFSTGELYEQYF.

The CDR3 region has the DNA TGTGCCAGCAGTTACTCGTCCCTAGGCACAGATACGCAGTATTTT. This gives the protein CASSYSSLGTDTQYF. V is TRBV6-5 and J is TRBJ2-3; D is unresolved. Trimming left V 0 bases short and J 1 base short, with 8 bases between. The CDR3 sequence is 15 residues long. CDR1 is MNHEY and CDR2 is SVGAGI in the germline V gene.

This chain connects TRBV11-1 to TRBJ2-7, with 8 bases lining up with TRBD2. The CDR3 is 17 residues long. In germline, CDR1 is SGHAT, CDR2 FQDESV (reference sequence). J gave up 0 bases and V 0 bases, and 7 bases lay outside the gene matches. CDR3 residues: CASSLARGSGSSYEQYF. CDR3 bases: TGTGCCAGCAGCTTAGCAAGGGGGAGCGGGAGCTCCTACGAGCAGTACTTC.

The chain uses TRBV19 and TRBJ2-7, with D possibly TRBD1 on 5 matching bases. Trimming pared 3 bases from V and 2 bases from J, leaving 14 bases between. The length of the CDR3 is 15 residues. Germline CDR1 reads LNHDA; CDR2 reads SQIVND (reference sequence). The CDR3: CASSMSQGETYEQYF. In DNA form, the CDR3 reads TGTGCCAGTAGTATGAGCCAGGGCGAAACCTACGAGCAGTACTTC.

The rearrangement joins TRBV28 to TRBJ2-1; the D gene is possibly TRBD1 (5 bases). CDR3 length: 12 residues. Trimming left V 6 bases short and J 5 bases short, with 8 bases between. CDR1 is MDHEN, CDR2 SYDVKM, per germline. The CDR3 loop reads CASRLTDNEQFF. The CDR3 region has the DNA TGTGCCAGCAGGTTGACAGACAATGAGCAGTTCTTC.

On this clone: The sample contains more than one DNA sequence encoding this CDR3. The chain is built from TRBV28 and TRBJ2-1, with TRBD2 identical over 8 bases. The CDR3 is 17 residues long. With V trimmed by 0 bases and J by 1 base, 5 bases remained unmatched. Looked up from germline, CDR1 is MDHEN and CDR2 is SYDVKM. The CDR3 DNA follows: TGTGCCAGCAGTTTATGGGCTAGCGGGTCTTCCTACAATGAGCAGTTCTTC. It is translated as CASSLWASGSSYNEQFF.

This chain joins TRBV7-9 and TRBJ2-1; 12 positions agree with TRBD2. CDR1 is SEHNR, CDR2 FQNEAQ, per germline (reference sequence). The V and J ends lost 5 bases and 1 base, in that order; junction bases with no gene match: 9. This CDR3 is 18 amino acids long. The CDR3 spells CASSPRTSGTVSYNEQFF. The DNA of the CDR3 is TGTGCCAGCAGCCCACGGACTAGCGGGACGGTATCCTACAATGAGCAGTTCTTC.

The chain has TRBV10-3 and TRBJ2-1, with D possibly matching TRBD2 (5 bases). The CDR3 is 14 residues long. Germline CDR1 is ENHRY and CDR2 is SYGVKD. The V end was cut by 5 bases, the J end by 3 bases, with 11 bases between. CDR3 sequence reads: CAISRSGDYNEQFF. CDR3 DNA: TGTGCCATCAGTAGGTCCGGGGACTACAATGAGCAGTTCTTC.

The J gene is TRBJ2-3, the V gene TRBV25-1, with D perhaps TRBD1 (6 bases). The V end lost 3 bases, the J end lost 3 bases, and 13 bases lay between the germline ends. There are 15 residues in the CDR3. CDR1 and CDR2 from the germline V gene are MGHDK and SYGVNS. This CDR3 is CASSEHRVGTDTQYF. For the CDR3, the DNA is TGTGCCAGCAGTGAGCACAGGGTGGGGACAGATACGCAGTATTTT.

The CDR3 DNA reads as TGTGCCATCAGTGAGTCCGGGACTAGCGGGAGACCGTGGCGTCCAAATGAGCAGTTCTTC. Its protein is CAISESGTSGRPWRPNEQFF. V gene TRBV10-3 combines with J gene TRBJ2-1; 14 nucleotides match TRBD2. In germline, CDR1 is ENHRY, CDR2 SYGVKD. The V gene end was trimmed by 0 bases and the J gene end by 7 bases; junction bases not matched to a gene: 14. The CDR3 runs to 20 residues.

The V gene is TRBV27, the J gene TRBJ1-1; D perhaps matches TRBD1 (6 bases). The CDR3 sequence is 16 residues long. The V gene lost 6 bases and the J gene lost 3 bases, with 20 bases spanning the gap. Germline CDR1 and CDR2: MNHEY and SMNVEV (reference sequence). The CDR3 coding sequence is TGTGCCAGCAGCCGAACAGGGAGGGGTGAGGACACTGAAGCTTTCTTT. As protein: CASSRTGRGEDTEAFF.

This clone showed up just once. The V call is TRBV5-1, the J call TRBJ2-5; no reliable D call. Germline CDR1 reads SGHRS; CDR2 reads YFSETQ. Deletions cut 4 bases from V and 5 bases from J, with 21 bases between. The CDR3 extends over 16 amino acids. CDR3 DNA sequence: TGCGCCAGCAGCCGCGAGGACGGTTTCGTGGGGGAGACCCAGTACTTC. It specifies CASSREDGFVGETQYF.

The gene calls are TRBV5-1 and TRBJ2-7; D gene uncertain. The CDR3 sequence is 13 residues long. Between the trimmed V and J ends, which lost 0 bases and 6 bases, there was a span of 10 bases. The germline CDR1 and CDR2 sequences are SGHRS and YFSETQ. CDR3 protein: CASSLGVASEQYF. In DNA, the CDR3 is TGCGCCAGCAGCTTGGGGGTAGCTTCCGAGCAGTACTTC.